This passage covers 31 T cell receptor beta chains from one sample sequenced in a study of T cell clones after liver transplantation (dated by TCRdb to about 2019). The library relied on the immunoSEQ multiplex PCR assay. Sourced from immuneACCESS, this table was stored by TCRdb with only in-frame sequences that have V and J called. A share of the clones is absent; for the studies checked, an unresolved V gene accounts for under half, and the remainder has no known explanation. Present in this sample are over 70,000 clones, 75% to 90% of which were seen just once. The top ten hold about 0.79% of the sample. The sequencing here drew on CD4+ T cells from blood, taken 12 months after liver transplant. These receptor sequences come from a human patient who received a liver transplant. After a transplant, the donor of the graft may account for some T cells.

This chain joins TRBV19 and TRBJ1-4; TRBD1 aligns across 12 bases. Per the germline V gene, CDR1 is LNHDA and CDR2 is SQIVND (reference sequence). The CDR3 contains 15 residues. The V segment lost 7 bases and the J segment 7 bases; nucleotides outside the gene matches: 7. CDR3 loop: CASTGTGGLFEKLFF. For the CDR3, the DNA is TGTGCCAGTACCGGGACAGGGGGCCTCTTTGAAAAACTGTTTTTT. Variable domain in full (rest from reference TRBV19 and TRBJ1-4): DGGITQSPKYLFRKEGQNVTLSCEQNLNHDAMYWYRQDPGQGLRLIYYSQIVNDFQKGDIAEGYSVSREKKESFPLTVTSAQKNPTAFYLCASTGTGGLFEKLFFGSGTQLSVL.

This chain uses TRBV5-6 with TRBJ2-6; D is unclear. CDR1 and CDR2 (germline): SGHDT, YYEEEE. Deletions cut 2 bases from V and 0 bases from J, with 15 bases between. CDR3 length equals 18 residues. The CDR3 reads CASSLRSTVNSGANVLTF. The CDR3 DNA follows: TGTGCCAGCAGCTTAAGGTCGACCGTGAACTCTGGGGCCAACGTCCTGACTTTC.

The CDR3 DNA is TGTGCCAGCAGCTCGGGGACTAGCGGGAGTCCCCCCCGCCATGAGCAGTTCTTC. Translation: CASSSGTSGSPPRHEQFF. The J gene is TRBJ2-1, the V gene TRBV5-4; 14 bases agree with TRBD2. Germline-derived CDR1 and CDR2 are SGHNT and YYREEE (reference sequence). This CDR3 is 18 amino acids long. Trimming removed 3 bases from V and 8 bases from J; junction bases left unmatched: 13.

This clone was counted a few times. The chain carries TRBV5-4 and TRBJ1-1; D unclear. CDR3 length: 13 amino acids. V was trimmed by 0 bases and J by 6 bases, leaving 9 bases between them. In germline, CDR1 is SGHNT, CDR2 YYREEE (reference sequence). CDR3 sequence: CASSLGGSSEAFF. DNA of the CDR3: TGTGCCAGCAGCTTGGGTGGAAGCTCTGAAGCTTTCTTT.

This chain connects TRBV4-1 to TRBJ2-2; no firm D call. The CDR3 has 15 residues. Per the germline V gene, CDR1 is MGHRA and CDR2 is YSYEKL. V lost 0 bases to trimming and J lost 6 bases, with 11 bases between them. CDR3 loop: CASSQERSYAGELFF. The CDR3 nucleotides read TGCGCCAGCAGCCAAGAGAGATCCTACGCCGGGGAGCTGTTTTTT.

The rearrangement joins TRBV28 to TRBJ2-7; the D call may be TRBD1 or TRBD2 (5 bases each). V was trimmed by 5 bases and J by 3 bases, leaving 11 bases between them. Germline assignment: CDR1 MDHEN and CDR2 SYDVKM. The CDR3 length is 13 residues. The CDR3 DNA reads as TGTGCCAGCAGTGGGACGCCACGCTACGAGCAGTACTTC. This encodes CASSGTPRYEQYF.

This clone was counted a few times. The chain links TRBV7-2 to TRBJ2-1, with 9 positions matching TRBD2. The V segment lost 5 bases and the J segment 7 bases; nucleotides outside the gene matches: 9. The CDR3 has 15 amino acids. Germline loops: CDR1 SGHTA, CDR2 FQGNSA. The CDR3 loop is CASSLASGKVNEQFF. The DNA for the CDR3 is TGTGCCAGCAGCCTGGCTAGCGGGAAAGTTAATGAGCAGTTCTTC.

A word on this clone: One end of the junction fails to match germline, which may point to a read error. This chain joins TRBV11-2 and TRBJ2-7, with TRBD2 matching over 11 bases. The CDR3 contains 12 residues. Germline V gives CDR1 SGHAT, CDR2 FQNNGV. The CDR3 is CASSLEPGLAVF. The CDR3 coding sequence is TGTGCCAGCAGCTTAGAACCGGGACTAGCGGTTTTC.

This chain uses TRBV28 with TRBJ1-5; D might be TRBD1 (6 bases). The V end was cut by 3 bases, the J end by 3 bases, with 12 bases between. Germline-derived CDR1 and CDR2 are MDHEN and SYDVKM. This CDR3 is 15 amino acids long. The CDR3 spells CASSLVGGANQPQHF. CDR3 sequence (DNA): TGTGCCAGCAGTTTGGTCGGGGGGGCCAATCAGCCCCAGCATTTT.

The chain couples TRBV25-1 to TRBJ2-1; TRBD2 matches 10 bases. The CDR3 loop spans 16 amino acids. Germline V gene lookup returns CDR1 MGHDK and CDR2 SYGVNS. Trimming took 4 bases from V and 5 from J; bases not matched to a gene: 8. In nucleotides, the CDR3 is TGTGCCAGCAGTGGGCCTAGCGGGAGAACCGACAATGAGCAGTTCTTC. Translation: CASSGPSGRTDNEQFF.

Turning to this clone: Different DNA sequences within this sample yield the same CDR3. V gene TRBV5-1 combines with J gene TRBJ1-1; possibly TRBD1 for D (5 bases). V gave up 0 bases and J gave up 5 bases, with 8 bases separating them. Germline V gene data show CDR1 as SGHRS and CDR2 as YFSETQ. The CDR3 consists of 13 residues. CDR3 nucleotides: TGCGCCAGCAGCTTGGAGCGGGGGACTGAAGCTTTCTTT. It encodes CASSLERGTEAFF.

The V call is TRBV6-6, the J call TRBJ2-7; 9 nucleotides line up with TRBD2. Per germline, CDR1 MNHNY and CDR2 SVGAGI (reference sequence). V shed 3 bases, J shed 3 bases, and the junction held 3 bases outside the gene matches. This CDR3 has 14 residues. This CDR3 reads CASSYLAGNYEQYF. The CDR3 DNA follows: TGTGCCAGCAGTTATCTAGCGGGAAACTACGAGCAGTACTTC.

V gene TRBV11-3 combines with J gene TRBJ2-1, with TRBD2 identical over 8 bases. CDR3 length equals 15 residues. CDR1 SGHNT and CDR2 YENEEA come from the germline V gene. The V gene end was trimmed by 4 bases and the J gene end by 7 bases; junction bases not matched to a gene: 9. CDR3 loop: CASSSGGTSGNEQFF. DNA of the CDR3: TGTGCCAGCAGCTCGGGGGGAACTAGCGGAAATGAGCAGTTCTTC. The variable domain in full, with the rest retrieved from reference TRBV11-3 and TRBJ2-1, is EAGVVQSPRYKIIEKKQPVAFWCNPISGHNTLYWYLQNLGQGPELLIRYENEEAVDDSQLPKDRFSAERLKGVDSTLKIQPAELGDSAVYLCASSSGGTSGNEQFFGPGTRLTVL.

The rearrangement uses TRBV5-4 and TRBJ2-7; D unresolved. There are 14 residues in the CDR3. Trimming removed 5 bases at V and 7 bases at J, with 19 bases between. Germline CDR1 reads SGHNT; CDR2 reads YYREEE (reference sequence). In nucleotides, the CDR3 is TGTGCCAGCAGGGTTGACTTCCAAATGGGTGAGCAGTACTTC. Encoded protein: CASRVDFQMGEQYF.

This clone showed up just a few times. The chain links TRBV7-9 to TRBJ1-2; 10 positions match TRBD1. V shed 3 bases and J 2 bases; nucleotides not matched to a gene: 3. CDR1 SEHNR and CDR2 FQNEAQ come from the germline V gene (reference sequence). The CDR3 is made up of 15 amino acids. The CDR3 is CASSLADRGNYGYTF. DNA for the CDR3: TGTGCCAGCAGCTTGGCGGACAGGGGGAACTATGGCTACACCTTC.

The chain recombines TRBV2 with TRBJ2-5, with D unclear. The V and J ends lost 4 bases and 3 bases respectively, with 6 bases between them. The CDR3 length is 12 residues. CDR1 and CDR2 (germline): SNHLY, FYNNEI. This chain's CDR3 is CASSVTKETQYF. As DNA, the CDR3 is TGTGCCAGCAGTGTTACAAAAGAGACCCAGTACTTC. Full variable domain (remainder filled in from reference TRBV2 and TRBJ2-5): EPEVTQTPSHQVTQMGQEVILRCVPISNHLYFYWYRQILGQKVEFLVSFYNNEISEKSEIFDDQFSVERPDGSNFTLKIRSTKLEDSAMYFCASSVTKETQYFGPGTRLLVL.

The V and J genes are TRBV10-2 and TRBJ2-7; 7 nucleotides agree with TRBD1. Per germline, CDR1 WSHSY and CDR2 SAAADI. The junction had 8 bases not matched to a gene; V was cut back by 6 bases and J by 3 bases. CDR3 length: 14 residues. The CDR3 spells CASSPDRQYYEQYF. CDR3 DNA sequence: TGCGCCAGCAGCCCGGACAGGCAATACTACGAGCAGTACTTC.

J is TRBJ2-1 and V is TRBV19, with no clear D. The CDR3 contains 16 residues. Germline V gene sequence: CDR1 LNHDA, CDR2 SQIVND (reference sequence). V was pared by 5 bases and J by 0 bases, with 14 bases between. In DNA, the CDR3 is TGTGCCAGTAGTGGGCGATCCCCGAGCTCCTACAATGAGCAGTTCTTC. It specifies CASSGRSPSSYNEQFF.

The chain recombines TRBV7-2 with TRBJ1-2, with 8 bases aligning to TRBD1. Germline V gives CDR1 SGHTA, CDR2 FQGNSA. V gave up 2 bases and J gave up 3 bases; unmatched junction bases: 8. CDR3 length equals 16 residues. The CDR3 region is CASSLSGQGIYYGYTF. DNA of the CDR3: TGTGCCAGCAGCTTAAGCGGACAGGGTATATACTATGGCTACACCTTC. The full variable domain, completed using reference TRBV7-2 and TRBJ1-2, is GAGVSQSPSNKVTEKGKDVELRCDPISGHTALYWYRQSLGQGLEFLIYFQGNSAPDKSGLPSDRFSAERTGGSVSTLTIQRTQQEDSAVYLCASSLSGQGIYYGYTFGSGTRLTVV.

The gene calls are TRBV5-4 and TRBJ1-5; 7 bases align to TRBD1. The CDR3 spans 15 residues. The V and J ends lost 1 base and 4 bases, in that order; junction bases with no gene match: 5. Per the germline V gene, CDR1 is SGHNT and CDR2 is YYREEE (reference sequence). The CDR3 coding sequence is TGTGCCAGCAGCTTGTGGACAGGAGTGAATCAGCCCCAGCATTTT. Translation gives CASSLWTGVNQPQHF.

This chain joins TRBV7-2 and TRBJ2-3; no clear D gene. This CDR3 spans 12 amino acids. Germline CDR1 SGHTA, CDR2 FQGNSA. V gave up 2 bases and J gave up 4 bases, with 4 bases separating them. DNA for the CDR3: TGTGCCAGCAGCTTATATCCAGATACGCAGTATTTT. Protein: CASSLYPDTQYF.

About this clone: Its ends do not fully match the called genes, so a read error is possible. The chain couples TRBV7-2 to TRBJ1-1; D is undetermined. The CDR3 length is 15 residues. CDR1 is SGHTA, CDR2 FQGNSA, per germline. The CDR3 loop reads CASTLLRTVNTEAFF. The CDR3 region has the DNA TGTGCCAGCACCTTACTCCGGACGGTGAACACTGAAGCTTTCTTT.

Here the CDR3 DNA reads TGTGCCAGTAGTAGACAGGGGGAAGAGACCCAGTACTTC. This encodes CASSRQGEETQYF. The chain links TRBV19 to TRBJ2-5; 9 bases line up with TRBD1. V lost 4 bases, J lost 3 bases, and 0 bases stayed unmatched. Germline-derived CDR1 and CDR2 are LNHDA and SQIVND (reference sequence). This CDR3 contains 13 residues.

The chain has TRBV6-6 and TRBJ1-2; TRBD1 matches at 7 bases. The CDR3 consists of 13 residues. Germline V gene sequence: CDR1 MNHNY, CDR2 SVGAGI (reference sequence). J gave up 3 bases and V 6 bases, and 4 bases lay outside the gene matches. The CDR3 DNA sequence: TGTGCCAGCAGAACCGACAGGGACTATGGCTACACCTTC. It specifies CASRTDRDYGYTF.

V and J are TRBV7-9 and TRBJ1-4, with 8 bases matching TRBD1. The trim removed 4 bases at V and 7 bases at J, leaving 5 bases unmatched. CDR1 is SEHNR and CDR2 is FQNEAQ in the germline V gene (reference sequence). CDR3 size: 14 residues. CDR3 in DNA: TGTGCCAGCAGCTATCAGGGGGCGGTTGAAAAACTGTTTTTT. It codes for CASSYQGAVEKLFF.

The chain couples TRBV5-1 to TRBJ2-5, with 9 positions matching TRBD1. The CDR3 is made up of 13 amino acids. After removal of 4 bases from V and 3 bases from J, the junction contained 1 base not matched to a gene. Germline values: CDR1 SGHRS, CDR2 YFSETQ. The DNA of the CDR3 is TGCGCCAGCAGCCGGACAGGGGAAGAGACCCAGTACTTC. This translates into CASSRTGEETQYF.

J is TRBJ2-1 and V is TRBV19; D is unresolved. The length of the CDR3 is 15 residues. V lost 6 bases and J 4 bases, leaving 16 bases between the germline ends. The germline V gene encodes CDR1 LNHDA and CDR2 SQIVND (reference sequence). The CDR3 region is CASRKGKDLYNEQFF. The CDR3 DNA reads TGTGCCAGTAGGAAGGGTAAGGATCTTTACAATGAGCAGTTCTTC.

The V call is TRBV5-1, the J call TRBJ2-1; 7 bases align to TRBD2. V lost 4 bases to trimming and J lost 2 bases; unmatched junction nucleotides: 3. Germline V gene sequence: CDR1 SGHRS, CDR2 YFSETQ. The length of the CDR3 is 14 residues. The CDR3 region is CASSPGTTYNEQFF. The CDR3 DNA reads TGCGCCAGCAGCCCCGGGACTACCTACAATGAGCAGTTCTTC.

This sequence joins TRBV5-6 and TRBJ1-1; 9 nucleotides line up with TRBD1. The germline gives CDR1 SGHDT, CDR2 YYEEEE. The CDR3 runs to 15 residues. V gave up 3 bases and J gave up 3 bases; unmatched junction bases: 6. The CDR3 coding sequence is TGTGCCAGCAGCTCGGGAACAGGGGGCCACACTGAAGCTTTCTTT. Encoded protein: CASSSGTGGHTEAFF.

The chain links TRBV18 to TRBJ2-3; weak D call: TRBD2 (6 bases). The CDR3 loop spans 16 amino acids. The V gene lost 3 bases and the J gene lost 0 bases, with 13 bases spanning the gap. From germline, CDR1 is KGHSH and CDR2 LQKENI. CDR3 nucleotide sequence: TGTGCCAGCTCACCCCTGCGGGGAACTAGCACAGATACGCAGTATTTT. Amino acids: CASSPLRGTSTDTQYF. The complete variable domain, with remaining parts taken from reference TRBV18 and TRBJ2-3, reads NAGVMQNPRHLVRRRGQEARLRCSPMKGHSHVYWYRQLPEEGLKFMVYLQKENIIDESGMPKERFSAEFPKEGPSILRIQQVVRGDSAAYFCASSPLRGTSTDTQYFGPGTRLTVL.

This chain uses TRBV5-1 with TRBJ1-3; unclear D gene. Germline values: CDR1 SGHRS, CDR2 YFSETQ. The CDR3 extends over 14 amino acids. V lost 0 bases and J 3 bases, leaving 7 bases between the germline ends. For the CDR3, the DNA is TGCGCCAGCAGCTTGGCACAGAATGGAAACACCATATATTTT. This encodes CASSLAQNGNTIYF. Using reference TRBV5-1 and TRBJ1-3 for the parts outside the CDR3, the full variable domain is KAGVTQTPRYLIKTRGQQVTLSCSPISGHRSVSWYQQTPGQGLQFLFEYFSETQRNKGNFPGRFSGRQFSNSRSEMNVSTLELGDSALYLCASSLAQNGNTIYFGEGSWLTVV.